This T cell receptor (beta chain) is drawn from a study of control samples from healthy donors and cancer patients. Deletions cut 8 bases from V and 3 bases from J, with 14 bases between. CDR1 is LNHDA and CDR2 is SQIVND in the germline V gene (reference sequence). The CDR3 sequence is 14 residues long. The protocol was immunoSEQ multiplex PCR, while the TCRdb copy is restricted to in-frame clones and leaves out a portion. The sample holds over 150,000 clones, more than 85% seen once. The sample was blood. The chain couples TRBV19 to TRBJ2-1, with D possibly being TRBD1 (5 bases). The receptor comes from a woman between 40 and 50 years old in good health. Here the CDR3 reads CASQRPGIYNEQFF. The CDR3 region has the DNA TGTGCCAGTCAGAGGCCAGGGATCTACAATGAGCAGTTCTTC.